This TCR beta chain was recovered during a study of T cell responses to AZD1222 COVID-19 vaccine. This CDR3 comprises 14 residues. V lost 8 bases, J lost 2 bases, and 7 bases stayed unmatched. CDR1 and CDR2 (germline): SNHLY, FYNNEI. The table came from immunoSEQ multiplex PCR; TCRdb's copy has only in-frame clones and leaves some out. Of some 180,000 clones listed, 90% to 95% are singletons. Specimen: peripheral blood, collected 28 days after the second dose of the MenACWY control vaccine. The rearrangement links TRBV2 to TRBJ2-3; 7 nucleotides match TRBD1. The source of this sequence is an adult who received the MenACWY meningococcal vaccine as a control. The chain's CDR3 is CASSEQGFTDTQYF. DNA of the CDR3: TGTGCCAGCTCAGAACAGGGGTTCACAGATACGCAGTATTTT. Together with reference TRBV2 and TRBJ2-3, the CDR3 gives the full variable domain: EPEVTQTPSHQVTQMGQEVILRCVPISNHLYFYWYRQILGQKVEFLVSFYNNEISEKSEIFDDQFSVERPDGSNFTLKIRSTKLEDSAMYFCASSEQGFTDTQYFGPGTRLTVL.